The 21 T cell receptor beta chains below were found in one sample sequenced in a study of shared clonotypes between healthy human individuals. Here immunoSEQ multiplex PCR was the method, and the copy in TCRdb shows in-frame clones only, minus some. The sample comprises approximately 840,000 clones, 90% to 97% of which are singletons, and approximately 0.2% rests with the top ten. Naive CD8 isolation took CD45RO-negative cells positively selected for CCR7 and excluded terminally differentiated effector memory CD45RA+ cells. What was sequenced was naive CD8+ T cells sorted from blood. These receptors all come from a young man in good health.

This clone was seen a single time. The genes are TRBV11-3 and TRBJ2-7; no reliable D call. V gave up 3 bases and J gave up 4 bases, with 4 bases separating them. Germline V gives CDR1 SGHNT, CDR2 YENEEA. The length of the CDR3 is 11 residues. Here the CDR3 reads CASSFQYEQYF. The CDR3 DNA reads TGTGCCAGCAGCTTCCAATACGAGCAGTACTTC.

A single count supports this clone. The chain carries TRBV5-1 and TRBJ2-7; 7 nucleotides agree with TRBD1. V was pared by 3 bases and J by 0 bases, with 3 bases of the junction left unmatched. Germline lookup yields CDR1 SGHRS and CDR2 YFSETQ. CDR3 length: 14 residues. CDR3 in DNA: TGCGCCAGCAGCTGGGACAGTTCCTCCTACGAGCAGTACTTC. As protein: CASSWDSSSYEQYF.

In DNA form, the CDR3 reads TGTGCCAGCGAGTTCCCCGGGGAGCGGAGCAACCAAGAGACCCAGTACTTC. This codes for CASEFPGERSNQETQYF. The J gene is TRBJ2-5, the V gene TRBV7-9, with D possibly being TRBD2 (5 bases). Looked up from germline, CDR1 is SEHNR and CDR2 is FQNEAQ (reference sequence). The CDR3 length is 17 residues. Trimming cost V 8 bases and J 0 bases, with 22 bases left between them.

V gene TRBV7-2 combines with J gene TRBJ2-1; D remains ambiguous. The V and J ends lost 2 bases and 1 base respectively, with 12 bases between them. Germline CDR1 and CDR2: SGHTA and FQGNSA. The CDR3 is made up of 16 amino acids. The chain's CDR3 is CASSLNDLVSYNEQFF. The CDR3 region has the DNA TGTGCCAGCAGCTTAAATGACTTAGTATCCTACAATGAGCAGTTCTTC.

The rearrangement joins TRBV27 to TRBJ2-5, with 7 positions matching TRBD1. CDR1 and CDR2 from the germline V gene are MNHEY and SMNVEV (reference sequence). The CDR3 loop spans 14 amino acids. V gave up 0 bases and J gave up 7 bases; unmatched junction bases: 5. The CDR3 sequence is CASSLSRGPGTQYF. The DNA of the CDR3 is TGTGCCAGCAGTTTATCGAGGGGGCCGGGGACCCAGTACTTC.

The V and J genes are TRBV27 and TRBJ1-4; TRBD1 might be the D (5 bases). V lost 7 bases and J lost 5, with 14 bases in between. Germline V lookup: CDR1 MNHEY, CDR2 SMNVEV (reference sequence). The CDR3 runs to 14 residues. DNA for the CDR3: TGTGCCAGCACTGACGCGGGGGGAAATGAAAAACTGTTTTTT. This codes for CASTDAGGNEKLFF.

The chain joins TRBV7-6 to TRBJ2-3, with no clear D. The V gene lost 5 bases and the J gene lost 0 bases, with 3 bases spanning the gap. There are 12 residues in the CDR3. CDR1 SGHVS and CDR2 FNYEAQ come from the germline V gene. This chain's CDR3 is CASSTSTDTQYF. DNA of the CDR3: TGTGCCAGCAGCACTAGCACAGATACGCAGTATTTT.

V is TRBV9 and J is TRBJ2-3, with D hard to call. Trimming cost V 6 bases and J 6 bases, with 11 bases left between them. The CDR3 sequence is 12 residues long. Germline-derived CDR1 and CDR2 are SGDLS and YYNGEE. CDR3 region: CASNQGEDTQYF. The CDR3 DNA is TGTGCCAGCAACCAAGGCGAGGATACGCAGTATTTT.

The chain carries TRBV28 and TRBJ2-7; D is possibly TRBD2 (5 bases). The germline V gene encodes CDR1 MDHEN and CDR2 SYDVKM. This CDR3 has 15 residues. Trimming removed 6 bases from V and 1 base from J, with 16 bases in between. CDR3 nucleotide sequence: TGTGCCAGCAGCCTCACCGGGGATCCGTCCTACGAGCAGTACTTC. Encoded protein: CASSLTGDPSYEQYF.

The chain links TRBV10-2 to TRBJ2-1; D may match TRBD1 or TRBD2 (5 bases each). Trimming shortened V by 5 bases and J by 10 bases, and 21 bases separated the two germline ends. Germline CDR1 reads WSHSY; CDR2 reads SAAADI. This CDR3 comprises 15 residues. The CDR3 spells CASSFPGTTSHEQFF. The DNA for the CDR3 is TGCGCCAGCAGTTTCCCGGGGACGACCAGTCACGAGCAGTTCTTC.

V is TRBV27 and J is TRBJ2-7; tentatively, D is TRBD2 (6 bases). The V gene lost 6 bases and the J gene lost 6 bases, with 12 bases spanning the gap. This CDR3 comprises 12 residues. CDR1 and CDR2 (germline): MNHEY, SMNVEV (reference sequence). CDR3 coding DNA: TGTGCCAGCAGCAAACCGGGACTCGAGCAGTACTTC. This codes for CASSKPGLEQYF.

The chain is built from TRBV7-9 and TRBJ2-3; the D gene is possibly TRBD1 (6 bases). The germline V and J ends were trimmed by 8 bases and 4 bases, with 25 bases remaining between them. The CDR3 length is 17 residues. CDR1 is SEHNR and CDR2 is FQNEAQ in the germline V gene (reference sequence). The chain's CDR3 is CASSRTAINPQADTQYF. CDR3 DNA sequence: TGTGCCAGCTCACGGACAGCAATTAACCCCCAGGCAGATACGCAGTATTTT.

The V gene is TRBV5-5, the J gene TRBJ2-2, with a weak D call TRBD1 (6 bases). The length of the CDR3 is 17 residues. V lost 2 bases, J lost 0 bases, and 14 bases lay in between. The germline V gene has CDR1 SGHKS and CDR2 YYEKEE (reference sequence). CDR3 sequence (DNA): TGTGCCAGCAGCTTATGGGACACCCTCGCGAACACCGGGGAGCTGTTTTTT. Amino acid sequence: CASSLWDTLANTGELFF.

The V gene is TRBV27, the J gene TRBJ2-1; TRBD2 matches at 10 bases. V was clipped by 0 bases and J by 3 bases; unmatched bases: 5. The CDR3 sequence is 17 residues long. Looked up from germline, CDR1 is MNHEY and CDR2 is SMNVEV (reference sequence). CDR3 DNA: TGTGCCAGCAGTTTATCGGCTAGCGGGAGATTCTACAATGAGCAGTTCTTC. This gives the protein CASSLSASGRFYNEQFF.

The genes are TRBV5-4 and TRBJ1-3; D possibly corresponds to TRBD1 (6 bases). CDR3 size: 16 residues. Between the trimmed V and J ends, which lost 0 bases and 2 bases, there was a span of 12 bases. Per germline, CDR1 SGHNT and CDR2 YYREEE (reference sequence). The CDR3 coding sequence is TGTGCCAGCAGCTTGGCTGGGGGGGGCGCTGGAAACACCATATATTTT. Its protein is CASSLAGGGAGNTIYF.

The chain combines TRBV9 with TRBJ2-1, with TRBD2 identical over 9 bases. V was pared by 1 base and J by 8 bases, with 10 bases of the junction left unmatched. Germline CDR1 reads SGDLS; CDR2 reads YYNGEE. The CDR3 consists of 16 residues. CDR3 bases: TGTGCCAGCAGCGTATATTTAGCGGGAGTTGTGGATGAGCAGTTCTTC. Its protein is CASSVYLAGVVDEQFF.

The chain recombines TRBV6-1 with TRBJ2-7; the match to TRBD1 covers 10 bases. CDR3 length: 12 residues. The germline V gene has CDR1 MNHNS and CDR2 SASEGT. With V trimmed by 10 bases and J by 2 bases, 2 bases remained unmatched. The DNA for the CDR3 is TGTGCCATTGACAGGGGGCCCTACGAGCAGTACTTC. It translates to CAIDRGPYEQYF.

CDR3 loop: CASSLFASSYNEQFF. In DNA, the CDR3 is TGTGCCAGCAGCTTATTTGCGAGCTCCTACAATGAGCAGTTCTTC. This chain links TRBV11-2 with TRBJ2-1; D not certain. Looked up from germline, CDR1 is SGHAT and CDR2 is FQNNGV. The V end lost 2 bases, the J end lost 0 bases, and 8 bases lay between the germline ends. The CDR3 totals 15 residues.

The chain recombines TRBV19 with TRBJ2-1; TRBD1 or TRBD2 may be the D gene (6 bases each). Trimming removed 2 bases at V and 8 bases at J, with 31 bases between. The CDR3 has 20 amino acids. Germline CDR1 LNHDA, CDR2 SQIVND (reference sequence). In DNA form, the CDR3 reads TGTGCCAGTAGTATATCAGTCGGCACCTTGCCTAGGCTCGGGGGCGATGAGCAGTTCTTC. Its translation: CASSISVGTLPRLGGDEQFF.

The V and J genes are TRBV7-9 and TRBJ1-2; 8 bases match TRBD1. Germline trimming cut 8 bases from V and 7 bases from J; bases unmatched to any gene: 3. CDR3 length: 11 residues. Germline lookup yields CDR1 SEHNR and CDR2 FQNEAQ (reference sequence). The CDR3, as DNA: TGTGCCAGCCAGGGGGCGGGTGGCTACACCTTC. Its protein is CASQGAGGYTF.

The rearrangement links TRBV7-9 to TRBJ2-3; 13 bases fit TRBD2. The CDR3 sequence is 16 residues long. With V trimmed by 5 bases and J by 6 bases, 8 bases remained unmatched. Germline V gene sequence: CDR1 SEHNR, CDR2 FQNEAQ (reference sequence). The CDR3 here is CASSTGTSGTRDTQYF. The CDR3 nucleotides are TGTGCCAGCAGCACAGGGACTAGCGGGACTCGGGATACGCAGTATTTT.